Presented here are 8 T cell receptor beta chains from one specimen sequenced in a study of lymphopenia after photon versus proton radiotherapy. TCRdb's copy holds only in-frame clones and misses some; the assay was immunoSEQ multiplex PCR. The table records roughly 17,000 clones, around 83% of them present only once. The specimen was peripheral blood, collected from a patient treated with proton-based radiotherapy. Receptors originate from a man between 65 and 79 years old with pancreatic cancer.

The rearrangement joins TRBV5-6 to TRBJ1-2, with no clear D. The CDR3 loop spans 14 amino acids. Germline CDR1 reads SGHDT; CDR2 reads YYEEEE. The ends were cut back, 6 bases at V and 4 bases at J, with 16 bases in the middle. The CDR3 coding sequence is TGTGCCAGCACAAACACGCCGGACCCCTATGGCTACACCTTC. Protein: CASTNTPDPYGYTF.

This clone has a single count. This rearrangement joins TRBV7-8 to TRBJ2-7; 14 bases fit TRBD2. The length of the CDR3 is 15 residues. Trimming at V came to 4 bases and at J to 4 bases, leaving 3 bases not matched to a gene. Germline V gene sequence: CDR1 SGHVS, CDR2 FQNEAQ. CDR3 loop: CASSSRTSGGYEQYF. As DNA, the CDR3 is TGTGCCAGCAGCTCCCGGACTAGCGGGGGGTACGAGCAGTACTTC.

The chain has TRBV6-1 and TRBJ1-1; no clear D. Trimming cost V 5 bases and J 10 bases, with 23 bases left between them. Per germline, CDR1 MNHNS and CDR2 SASEGT. This CDR3 has 15 residues. CDR3 in DNA: TGTGCCAGCAGTAGAGCCATGGGAGACGGGGAAGTAGCTTTCTTT. Protein: CASSRAMGDGEVAFF.

This clone appeared once. In DNA, the CDR3 is TGCGCCAGCAGCTTGGGACAGGTATTCGACTATGGCTACACCTTC. It specifies CASSLGQVFDYGYTF. The rearrangement links TRBV5-1 to TRBJ1-2; D perhaps matches TRBD1 (6 bases). Germline V gives CDR1 SGHRS, CDR2 YFSETQ. V was trimmed by 0 bases and J by 3 bases, leaving 12 bases between them. The CDR3 has 15 amino acids. The full variable domain, its missing parts supplied by reference TRBV5-1 and TRBJ1-2, is KAGVTQTPRYLIKTRGQQVTLSCSPISGHRSVSWYQQTPGQGLQFLFEYFSETQRNKGNFPGRFSGRQFSNSRSEMNVSTLELGDSALYLCASSLGQVFDYGYTFGSGTRLTVV.

The chain joins TRBV2 to TRBJ2-2, with TRBD2 identical over 13 bases. The CDR3 consists of 17 residues. Germline CDR1 is SNHLY and CDR2 is FYNNEI. V dropped 7 bases and J dropped 4; count of bases not matched to a gene: 9. CDR3 nucleotide sequence: TGTGCCAGCATTCGGGGACTAGCGGGAACGGTCACCGGGGAGCTGTTTTTT. Translating it yields CASIRGLAGTVTGELFF.

This chain connects TRBV19 to TRBJ1-1, with D unresolved. With 7 bases removed from V and 0 bases from J, the gap between germline ends came to 15 bases. This CDR3 contains 15 residues. From germline, CDR1 is LNHDA and CDR2 SQIVND (reference sequence). The CDR3 loop is CASIATSYMNTEAFF. For the CDR3, the DNA is TGTGCCAGTATCGCGACAAGTTATATGAACACTGAAGCTTTCTTT.

The rearrangement joins TRBV29-1 to TRBJ1-1; 8 bases match TRBD1. The germline V gene has CDR1 SQVTM and CDR2 ANQGSEA. The CDR3 is made up of 14 amino acids. Unmatched junction bases numbered 10, after V lost 7 bases and J lost 3 bases. The CDR3 loop reads CSGNSAGGHTEAFF. CDR3 bases: TGCAGCGGTAATTCGGCAGGGGGCCACACTGAAGCTTTCTTT.

This clone was counted a single time. V is TRBV7-2 and J is TRBJ1-3; no clear D gene. Per the germline V gene, CDR1 is SGHTA and CDR2 is FQGNSA. V dropped 1 base and J dropped 4 bases, with 20 bases sitting between them. This CDR3 comprises 18 residues. CDR3 DNA sequence: TGTGCCAGCAGCTTAGGTGGGCCCGGCTCCCCATCAGGAAACACCATATATTTT. Translating it yields CASSLGGPGSPSGNTIYF.